The source of this T cell receptor beta chain is a study of blood T cell repertoires in COVID-19. In the original analysis: How many nucleated cells were present was estimated from reference gene primer amplification. Data came from immunoSEQ multiplex PCR; TCRdb stores just in-frame clones and leaves some out. That table furnishes V, J and clone size, whereas the DNA furnished D and trimming. The sample contains 200,000 to 250,000 clones, around 80% of which appear only once. CDR1 is SGHTA and CDR2 is FQGNSA in the germline V gene. Trimming removed 2 bases from V and 9 bases from J, with 12 bases in between. The CDR3 is 13 amino acids.

Sequencing input: peripheral blood. This chain links TRBV7-2 with TRBJ2-3; no firm D call. The sequence was collected from a woman aged 80 or over with acute or convalescent COVID-19. The CDR3 is CASSLMAMETQYF. CDR3 in DNA: TGTGCCAGCAGCTTAATGGCGATGGAGACGCAGTATTTT.